This T cell receptor (beta chain) was captured in a study of T cell responses to AZD1222 COVID-19 vaccine. There are 17 residues in the CDR3. Germline values: CDR1 SGHKS, CDR2 YYEKEE (reference sequence). V gave up 0 bases and J gave up 0 bases, with 13 bases separating them. On this clone itself: No antigen is known for it.

Study findings and constraints: It was only six AZD1222 recipients who were seropositive at baseline. A mostly white British donor set with more females was recruited, and clonal diversity was possibly underestimated. Following two doses of AZD1222, Spike-specific TCR breadth and depth rose. Only after the peak T cell response were repertoires sampled.

TCRdb's copy holds only in-frame clones and misses some; the assay was immunoSEQ multiplex PCR. Of 90,000 to 130,000 clones in the sample, approximately 89% were seen once. The V and J genes are TRBV5-5 and TRBJ1-3, with D unresolved. Material: peripheral blood, obtained on day 0 of MenACWY control vaccination. The receptor comes from an adult in good health. This CDR3 reads CASSLVGRPSSGNTIYF. In DNA, the CDR3 is TGTGCCAGCAGCTTGGTGGGCAGACCGAGCTCTGGAAACACCATATATTTT.